This entry features one T cell receptor beta chain sequence. CDR1 is SGHDT, CDR2 YYEEEE, per germline. This CDR3 region has 14 residues. V was clipped by 0 bases and J by 5 bases; unmatched bases: 5. RNA was extracted with the RNeasy kit, and a quantity of 0.5 to 1 ug was reverse transcribed using random hexamers. Each CDR3 protein gets one entry after TCRdb re-called the immunoSEQ multiplex PCR reads with MiXCR. The table shows 70,000 to 100,000 distinct CDR3 sequences, with roughly 96% occurring only once. This sample is drawn from a study of CD8 T cells in Susac syndrome. The chain employs TRBV5-6 and TRBJ2-7, with 7 bases fitting TRBD1. The specimen sequenced was CD8+ T cells from PBMCs. This TCR was recovered from a human donor with Susac syndrome. The CDR3 DNA reads as TGTGCCAGCAGCTTGGTCGGCAGGGGGAACGAGCAGTACTTC. This codes for CASSLVGRGNEQYF.